This is a list of T cell receptor beta chains from one sample in a study of T cell repertoires in aging, cancer and after chemotherapy. One entry per CDR3 protein results from TCRdb running MiXCR on the multiplex PCR reads. Of roughly 1,900 distinct CDR3 sequences in the sample, approximately 23% are singletons; the top ten hold 60%. The specimen sequenced was blood. These receptor sequences come from a human donor with a blood cancer. Both conserved end residues are part of each CDR3. D genes are given only for firm matches. Size is omitted from some rows. Given values are once, few, many or a class for expanded clones.

TRBV20-1	NA	TRBJ2-3	TRBD2	CSPWTSSSDTQYF	TGCAGTCCGTGGACTAGCAGTTCAGATACGCAGTATTTT
TRBV6-1	medium-sized	TRBJ2-7	TRBD2	CASKDRLFSSGSTSGEQYF	TGTGCCAGTAAGGACAGGCTGTTTTCTAGCGGGAGTACCTCGGGGGAGCAGTACTTC
TRBV18	medium-sized	TRBJ2-6	TRBD2	CASSPPGRGYSSGANVLTF	TGTGCCAGCTCACCACCGGGGAGGGGCTATAGCTCTGGGGCCAACGTCCTGACTTTC
TRBV20-1	NA	TRBJ1-1	NA	CSARVGASRRTEAFF	TGCAGTGCTAGAGTGGGGGCCTCCCGTCGGACTGAAGCTTTCTTT
TRBV7-2	medium-sized	TRBJ2-1	TRBD1	CASSAQGANNEQFF	TGTGCCAGCAGCGCGCAGGGGGCAAACAATGAGCAGTTCTTC
TRBV24-1	few	TRBJ1-3	TRBD1	CATSTGRGLENTIYF	TGTGCCACCAGTACCGGCAGGGGGCTTGAAAACACCATATATTTT
TRBV27	medium-sized	TRBJ1-6	NA	CASRFSGRGASPLHF	TGTGCCAGCAGATTCTCGGGGCGTGGGGCTTCACCCCTCCACTTT
TRBV19	medium-sized	TRBJ2-2	NA	CASSIGEGTAGELFF	TGTGCCAGTAGTATAGGCGAGGGTACGGCCGGGGAGCTGTTTTTT
TRBV29-1	medium-sized	TRBJ2-1	NA	CSVEATGRSSYNEQFF	TGCAGCGTTGAAGCCACAGGCAGGAGCTCCTACAATGAGCAGTTCTTC
TRBV10-2	medium-sized	TRBJ2-1	TRBD2	CASSPEREEREQFF	TGCGCCAGCAGCCCAGAGCGGGAGGAACGTGAGCAGTTCTTC
TRBV18	NA	TRBJ1-1	TRBD1	CASSPGDRGMNTEAFF	TGTGCCAGCTCACCAGGGGACAGGGGCATGAACACTGAAGCTTTCTTT
TRBV6-6	medium-sized	TRBJ1-1	NA	CASSNREAFF	TGTGCCAGCAGCAACCGTGAAGCTTTCTTT
TRBV5-5	medium-sized	TRBJ2-7	TRBD1	CASSLGGPYEQYF	TGTGCCAGCAGCTTAGGGGGCCCCTACGAGCAGTACTTC
TRBV6-5	large	TRBJ2-1	TRBD2	CASSYPYGGSGNEQFF	TGTGCCAGCAGTTACCCTTACGGCGGGAGTGGCAATGAGCAGTTCTTC
TRBV5-1	few	TRBJ2-3	NA	CAYSPHTDTQYF	TGCGCCTATTCGCCGCACACAGATACGCAGTATTTT
TRBV19	medium-sized	TRBJ2-1	NA	CASSIGILEHNEQFF	TGTGCCAGTAGTATAGGGATCCTGGAACACAATGAGCAGTTCTTC
TRBV7-9	few	TRBJ1-6	NA	CASRTQGDNSPLHF	TGTGCCAGCAGGACACAGGGTGACAATTCACCCCTCCACTTT
TRBV30	medium-sized	TRBJ1-5	NA	CAWSPLGTGNQPQHF	TGTGCCTGGAGTCCCCTCGGGACGGGGAATCAGCCCCAGCATTTT
TRBV20-1	NA	TRBJ2-1	NA	CSAPVGGISRNEQFF	TGCAGTGCCCCTGTCGGCGGGATTAGTAGGAATGAGCAGTTCTTC
TRBV12-3/TRBV12-4	medium-sized	TRBJ2-5	NA	CASSPLSRRETQYF	TGTGCCAGCAGTCCCCTATCCCGGAGAGAGACCCAGTACTTC
TRBV10-1	medium-sized	TRBJ2-3	NA	CASRPSGTDTQYF	TGCGCCAGCAGGCCTAGCGGCACAGATACGCAGTATTTT
TRBV19	medium-sized	TRBJ1-1	NA	CASRQTQGRAFF	TGTGCCAGTAGACAGACGCAGGGGAGGGCTTTCTTT
TRBV7-6	NA	TRBJ2-5	NA	CASSPQGNWQETQYF	TGTGCTAGCAGCCCCCAGGGAAATTGGCAAGAGACCCAGTACTTC
TRBV10-1	NA	TRBJ2-1	NA	CARNISDYNEQFF	TGCGCCAGGAACATCAGCGACTACAATGAGCAGTTCTTC
TRBV6-5	NA	TRBJ1-2	NA	CASSKGRLYGYTF	TGTGCCAGCAGTAAAGGACGACTCTATGGCTACACCTTC
TRBV30	few	TRBJ1-3	NA	CALARTGNTIYF	TGTGCTCTGGCTCGGACTGGAAACACCATATATTTT
TRBV6-5	NA	TRBJ2-1	NA	CASSGLGGDEQFF	TGTGCCAGCAGTGGCCTTGGGGGAGATGAGCAGTTCTTC
TRBV29-1	large	TRBJ2-2	TRBD1	CSVGGTGYNTGELFF	TGCAGCGTTGGTGGGACAGGATATAACACCGGGGAGCTGTTTTTT
TRBV27	NA	TRBJ1-4	NA	CASSSVGARDEKLFF	TGTGCCAGCAGTTCCGTTGGGGCACGTGATGAAAAACTGTTTTTT
TRBV5-6	large	TRBJ1-5	TRBD1	CASSTTGGQSNQPQHF	TGTGCCAGCAGCACTACAGGGGGCCAAAGCAATCAGCCCCAGCATTTT
TRBV5-1	few	TRBJ2-7	NA	CASSLNREAYEQYF	TGCGCCAGCAGCTTAAACAGAGAAGCCTACGAGCAGTACTTC
TRBV20-1	few	TRBJ1-5	TRBD1	CSALGGQDVGNQPQHF	TGCAGTGCGTTAGGAGGACAGGATGTAGGGAATCAGCCCCAGCATTTT
TRBV6-5	NA	TRBJ2-7	TRBD1	CASSPGTGGNEQYF	TGTGCCAGCAGCCCCGGGACAGGGGGCAACGAGCAGTACTTC
TRBV12-3/TRBV12-4	medium-sized	TRBJ1-5	NA	CASSLSTDQPQHF	TGTGCCAGCAGTTTATCGACGGATCAGCCCCAGCATTTT
TRBV10-1	few	TRBJ2-2	TRBD2	CASSESPSGRYGELFF	TGCGCCAGCAGTGAGTCGCCTAGCGGGAGATACGGGGAGCTGTTTTTT
TRBV12-3/TRBV12-4	large	TRBJ1-2	NA	CASSPGSLNYGYTF	TGTGCCAGCAGTCCAGGGTCACTCAACTATGGCTACACCTTC
TRBV4-1	NA	TRBJ2-3	TRBD2	CASSQASGSTDTQYF	TGCGCCAGCAGCCAAGCTAGCGGTAGCACAGATACGCAGTATTTT
TRBV19	medium-sized	TRBJ2-3	NA	CASSRGAADTQYF	TGTGCCAGTAGTAGGGGGGCGGCAGATACGCAGTATTTT